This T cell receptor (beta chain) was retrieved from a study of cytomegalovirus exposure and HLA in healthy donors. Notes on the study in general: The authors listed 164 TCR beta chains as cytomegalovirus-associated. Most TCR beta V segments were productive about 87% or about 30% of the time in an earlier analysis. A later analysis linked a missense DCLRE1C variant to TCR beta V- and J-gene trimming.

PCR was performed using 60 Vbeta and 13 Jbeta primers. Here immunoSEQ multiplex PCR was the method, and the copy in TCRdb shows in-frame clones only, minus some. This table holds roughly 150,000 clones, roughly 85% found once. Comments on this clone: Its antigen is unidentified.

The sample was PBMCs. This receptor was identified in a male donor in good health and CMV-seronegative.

The CDR3 DNA reads TGTGCCAGCAGTGAAAGCGGGACAGGGTTTAGAATGAACACTGAAGCTTTCTTT. Protein sequence: CASSESGTGFRMNTEAFF. This rearrangement joins TRBV6-1 to TRBJ1-1; 9 positions match TRBD1. CDR3 length: 18 residues. The V gene's germline CDR1 is MNHNS and CDR2 SASEGT. V lost 2 bases to trimming and J lost 0 bases; unmatched junction nucleotides: 10.